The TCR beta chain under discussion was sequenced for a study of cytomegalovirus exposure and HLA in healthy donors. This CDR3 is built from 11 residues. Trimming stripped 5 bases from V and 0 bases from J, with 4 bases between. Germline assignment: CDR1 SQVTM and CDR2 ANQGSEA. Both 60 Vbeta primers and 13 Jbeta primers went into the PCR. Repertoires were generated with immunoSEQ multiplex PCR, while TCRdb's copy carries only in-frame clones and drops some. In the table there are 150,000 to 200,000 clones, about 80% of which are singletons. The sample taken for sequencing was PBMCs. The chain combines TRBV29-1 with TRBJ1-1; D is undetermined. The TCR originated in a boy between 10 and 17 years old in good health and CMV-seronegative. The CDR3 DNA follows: TGCAGCGTTCCAATGAACACTGAAGCTTTCTTT. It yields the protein CSVPMNTEAFF.